This TCR beta chain was profiled in a study of blood T cell repertoires in COVID-19. About the study: The analysed material was cDNA or gDNA that came from T cells, B-cell-depleted T cells, or PBMCs.

Original processing methods: Using reference gene primer amplification, nucleated cell counts were estimated. TCRdb keeps only in-frame clones here, not all; method: immunoSEQ multiplex PCR. V and J calls plus clone size are reproduced from that table; the DNA served to infer D and trimming. The sample consists of about 120,000 clones, 82% of them appearing once. The sequencing sample was made of peripheral blood. This clonotype originated in a woman between 70 and 85 years old with acute or convalescent COVID-19.

CDR3 in amino acids: CASSEESGGSMGTQYF. The CDR3 DNA is TGTGCCAGCAGTGAAGAAAGCGGGGGGTCCATGGGTACGCAGTATTTT. The chain recombines TRBV6-1 with TRBJ2-3; 9 positions match TRBD2. V lost 1 base to trimming and J lost 8 bases; unmatched junction nucleotides: 10. This CDR3 region has 16 residues. Germline V gene data show CDR1 as MNHNS and CDR2 as SASEGT.